This entry lists 28 T cell receptor beta chains sequenced from one sample in a study of T cells in Graves' hyperthyroidism and ophthalmopathy. Template material for amplifying TCR beta CDR3 regions consisted of RNA transcripts. Using the HTBI primer set, a first-round RT-PCR was run on the TCR CDR3. Using its own MiXCR run on the multiplex PCR reads, TCRdb lists one record per CDR3 protein. This sample yields under 350,000 distinct CDR3 sequences, of which less than 30% are seen a single time; more than 25% belongs to the top ten. The sequenced sample was blood. The receptors were gathered from a man between 40 and 49 years old with Graves' hyperthyroidism that later progressed to Graves' ophthalmopathy.

The rearrangement links TRBV7-9 to TRBJ1-1; 10 bases agree with TRBD1. V lost 1 base and J lost 5; bases outside the gene matches: 4. This CDR3 comprises 15 residues. Germline CDR1 reads SEHNR; CDR2 reads FQNEAQ (reference sequence). This chain's CDR3 is CASSLGDRGLTEAFF. The DNA of the CDR3 is TGTGCCAGCAGCTTAGGGGACAGGGGTTTAACTGAAGCTTTCTTT. Combining the CDR3 with reference TRBV7-9 and TRBJ1-1 gives the whole variable domain DTGVSQNPRHKITKRGQNVTFRCDPISEHNRLYWYRQTLGQGPEFLTYFQNEAQLEKSRLLSDRFSAERPKGSFSTLEIQRTEQGDSAMYLCASSLGDRGLTEAFFGQGTRLTVV.

This chain joins TRBV6-1 and TRBJ1-4, with D possibly being TRBD1 (6 bases). CDR1 MNHNS and CDR2 SASEGT come from the germline V gene. CDR3 length equals 15 residues. V was pared by 8 bases and J by 4 bases, with 17 bases between. The CDR3 sequence: CASAWGGTFNEKLFF. The CDR3, as DNA: TGTGCCAGCGCTTGGGGGGGGACATTTAATGAAAAACTGTTTTTT.

The J gene is TRBJ1-2, the V gene TRBV6-1; 11 bases are a match to TRBD1. The V gene end was trimmed by 5 bases and the J gene end by 2 bases; junction bases not matched to a gene: 4. CDR1 MNHNS and CDR2 SASEGT come from the germline V gene. CDR3 size: 15 residues. As DNA, the CDR3 is TGTGCCAGCAGTAGAAGGGACAGGGGGAACTATGGCTACACCTTC. Its translation: CASSRRDRGNYGYTF.

This clonotype was observed a few times. The chain uses TRBV6-1 and TRBJ1-2; no firm D call. V lost 6 bases and J lost 4, with 12 bases in between. Per the germline V gene, CDR1 is MNHNS and CDR2 is SASEGT. This CDR3 is built from 13 residues. CDR3 protein: CASRERGIYGYTF. CDR3 coding DNA: TGTGCCAGCAGAGAAAGAGGGATCTATGGCTACACCTTC.

This clonotype showed up many times. The V call is TRBV24-1, the J call TRBJ2-6; weak D call: TRBD1 (6 bases). The germline V and J ends were trimmed by 5 bases and 2 bases, with 9 bases remaining between them. There are 15 residues in the CDR3. Germline CDR1 reads KGHDR; CDR2 reads SFDVKD. The chain's CDR3 is CATSGTGTGANVLTF. Written as DNA, the CDR3 is TGTGCCACCAGTGGCACAGGGACTGGGGCCAACGTCCTGACTTTC.

This clonotype was counted many times. The chain joins TRBV25-1 to TRBJ2-6; maybe TRBD2 (5 bases). Germline V gene lookup returns CDR1 MGHDK and CDR2 SYGVNS. The CDR3 covers 15 residues. V was clipped by 0 bases and J by 2 bases, with 5 bases between them. CDR3 region: CASSEYGAGANVLTF. CDR3 bases: TGTGCCAGCAGTGAATACGGGGCTGGGGCCAACGTCCTGACTTTC.

This clonotype was seen a few times. This chain uses TRBV6-5 with TRBJ1-2; a possible D gene is TRBD1 (6 bases). This CDR3 comprises 15 residues. V was cut by 5 bases and J by 8 bases, with 21 bases left in between. Germline-derived CDR1 and CDR2 are MNHEY and SVGAGI. Here the CDR3 DNA reads TGTGCCAGCAGTACCGAAGGGACACGCATCTGGGGCTACACCTTC. This translates into CASSTEGTRIWGYTF.

This clonotype has just a few counts. The chain combines TRBV20-1 with TRBJ2-6; TRBD2 aligns across 8 bases. CDR3 length: 20 amino acids. CDR1 and CDR2 from the germline V gene are DFQATT and SNEGSKA (reference sequence). The ends lost 2 bases at V and 2 bases at J; junction bases unmatched: 17. CDR3 nucleotide sequence: TGCAGTGCTAGAAATAGGGGGATACTAGCGGAGGCTCCTGGGGCCAACGTCCTGACTTTC. Translating gives CSARNRGILAEAPGANVLTF.

This clonotype was counted ten times or more. The chain is built from TRBV11-2 and TRBJ1-2; 7 bases are shared with TRBD1. In germline, CDR1 is SGHAT, CDR2 FQNNGV. After removal of 3 bases from V and 1 base from J, the junction contained 11 bases not matched to a gene. This CDR3 has 17 amino acids. The CDR3 sequence: CASSFGQGGSLNYGYTF. In nucleotides, the CDR3 is TGTGCCAGCAGCTTCGGCCAGGGGGGGTCCCTTAACTATGGCTACACCTTC.

The genes are TRBV5-1 and TRBJ2-7; no clear D. The CDR3 length is 13 residues. Germline CDR1 SGHRS, CDR2 YFSETQ. V lost 2 bases and J 2 bases, leaving 8 bases between the germline ends. As DNA, the CDR3 is TGCGCCAGCAGCTTACAAGAGGCCTACGAGCAGTACTTC. Its protein product is CASSLQEAYEQYF.

This clonotype was counted once. The rearrangement joins TRBV28 to TRBJ1-5, with D hard to call. V dropped 8 bases and J dropped 3 bases, with 14 bases sitting between them. CDR1 is MDHEN and CDR2 is SYDVKM in the germline V gene. This CDR3 is built from 14 residues. CDR3 region: CASGKGGDNQPQHF. The CDR3 DNA reads TGTGCCAGCGGAAAAGGCGGCGACAATCAGCCCCAGCATTTT.

The table lists this clonotype with many counts. As the CDR3 is not closed by the conserved phenylalanine or tryptophan, this likely results from a read error. The J gene is TRBJ1-2, the V gene TRBV9; D unresolved. Germline V gene lookup returns CDR1 SGDLS and CDR2 YYNGEE. The CDR3 is 15 residues long. With 0 bases removed from V and 8 bases from J, the gap between germline ends came to 17 bases. CDR3 protein: CASSVAGDPIEGYTL. The CDR3, as DNA: TGTGCCAGCAGCGTAGCTGGGGATCCGATAGAAGGCTACACCCTC.

Many counts were recorded for this clonotype. The V gene is TRBV28, the J gene TRBJ1-6; D call uncertain. The V end lost 3 bases, the J end lost 9 bases, and 6 bases lay between the germline ends. Germline V gene sequence: CDR1 MDHEN, CDR2 SYDVKM. The CDR3 is 12 amino acids. CDR3 protein: CASSFDRSPLHF. DNA for the CDR3: TGTGCCAGCAGTTTTGATCGTTCACCCCTCCACTTT.

This clonotype was seen many times. The chain uses TRBV6-5 and TRBJ2-7; D unresolved. CDR1 MNHEY and CDR2 SVGAGI come from the germline V gene. This CDR3 comprises 12 residues. The germline V and J ends were trimmed by 1 base and 5 bases, with 6 bases remaining between them. CDR3 amino acids: CASSYLGDEQYF. In DNA form, the CDR3 reads TGTGCCAGCAGTTACTTGGGCGACGAGCAGTACTTC.

The sample holds many counts of this clonotype. The gene calls are TRBV18 and TRBJ2-7, with 8 bases fitting TRBD1. With 3 bases clipped from V and 0 bases from J, the junction kept 7 bases outside the gene matches. Germline V gives CDR1 KGHSH, CDR2 LQKENI. The CDR3 is made up of 16 amino acids. CDR3 in amino acids: CASSPLSGQGSYEQYF. The CDR3 DNA is TGTGCCAGCTCACCTCTATCCGGACAGGGCTCCTACGAGCAGTACTTC. The whole variable domain, remainder taken from reference TRBV18 and TRBJ2-7, is NAGVMQNPRHLVRRRGQEARLRCSPMKGHSHVYWYRQLPEEGLKFMVYLQKENIIDESGMPKERFSAEFPKEGPSILRIQQVVRGDSAAYFCASSPLSGQGSYEQYFGPGTRLTVT.

This clonotype was seen repeatedly, ten times or more. The CDR3: CATSDPRLTGQPQHF. The CDR3 DNA reads as TGTGCCACCAGTGACCCCCGACTGACGGGTCAGCCCCAGCATTTT. The chain combines TRBV24-1 with TRBJ1-5, with D uncertain. V was trimmed by 4 bases and J by 6 bases, leaving 15 bases between them. Germline values: CDR1 KGHDR, CDR2 SFDVKD. This CDR3 spans 15 amino acids.

This clonotype was observed at least ten times. The chain carries TRBV6-5 and TRBJ2-7; the match to TRBD1 covers 8 bases. This CDR3 region has 14 residues. Germline CDR1 and CDR2: MNHEY and SVGAGI. Germline trimming cut 6 bases from V and 8 bases from J; bases unmatched to any gene: 12. Here the CDR3 DNA reads TGTGCCAGCAGAACCGGGACAGGTCTTTTGCAGCAGTACTTC. Its translation: CASRTGTGLLQQYF.

This clonotype was picked up many times. The junction shows a germline mismatch at one end, possibly a read error. The chain links TRBV28 to TRBJ2-5, with D uncertain. Germline CDR1 reads MDHEN; CDR2 reads SYDVKM. This CDR3 is 13 amino acids long. The CDR3 DNA follows: TGTGCCAGCAGTTCCCACTCCTCCCGGGTTGGGAACTTC. Its protein product is CASSSHSSRVGNF.

In its sample, this clonotype was seen a few times. A junction end diverges from the germline sequence, so it may reflect a read error. This chain connects TRBV7-2 to TRBJ2-5; perhaps D is TRBD1 or TRBD2 (6 bases each). There are 14 residues in the CDR3. Per the germline V gene, CDR1 is SGHTA and CDR2 is FQGNSA. Written as DNA, the CDR3 is TGTGCCAGCAGCAACAGGGAAAAACGGGGGACCCAGCACTTC. As protein: CASSNREKRGTQHF.

This clonotype was seen at least ten times. The V and J genes are TRBV12-3 or TRBV12-4 and TRBJ2-1; no reliable D call. The V end was cut by 7 bases, the J end by 0 bases, with 16 bases between. CDR3 length: 16 residues. The CDR3 region has the DNA TGTGCCAGCACCCCCTTTCTGGTGAGCTCCTACAATGAGCAGTTCTTC. This sequence encodes CASTPFLVSSYNEQFF.

This clonotype was detected only once. This chain connects TRBV12-3 or TRBV12-4 to TRBJ2-7; D gene uncertain. CDR3 length: 13 residues. V dropped 5 bases and J dropped 2 bases, with 10 bases sitting between them. The CDR3 sequence is CASSPSSPYEQYF. The CDR3 nucleotides read TGTGCCAGCAGTCCGAGTAGTCCCTACGAGCAGTACTTC.

This chain links TRBV11-2 with TRBJ1-2, with TRBD1 identical over 11 bases. The trim removed 5 bases at V and 0 bases at J, leaving 11 bases unmatched. This CDR3 spans 18 amino acids. CDR1 SGHAT and CDR2 FQNNGV come from the germline V gene. CDR3 residues: CASSPGGGQGAANYGYTF. CDR3 DNA sequence: TGTGCCAGCAGCCCAGGGGGTGGACAGGGGGCTGCTAACTATGGCTACACCTTC.

The sample holds a few counts of this clonotype. J is TRBJ2-7 and V is TRBV11-2; TRBD1 aligns across 9 bases. Trimming cost V 5 bases and J 7 bases; bases outside gene matches: 9. The CDR3 spans 14 residues. CDR1 is SGHAT and CDR2 is FQNNGV in the germline V gene. CDR3 sequence (DNA): TGTGCCAGCAGCGAAGGGACAGGGACCTTTGAGCAGTACTTC. It encodes CASSEGTGTFEQYF.

This clonotype was observed at least ten times. The V and J genes are TRBV4-2 and TRBJ2-7, with TRBD2 matching 13 bases. Germline CDR1 is LGHNA and CDR2 is YNFKEQ. V dropped 3 bases and J dropped 4; count of bases not matched to a gene: 3. The CDR3 is 15 amino acids. The CDR3 DNA follows: TGTGCCAGCAGCCAGGAACTAGCGGGGGGGTACGAGCAGTACTTC. Protein: CASSQELAGGYEQYF.

The sample holds many counts of this clonotype. The V and J genes are TRBV6-1 and TRBJ1-1, with D perhaps TRBD1 (5 bases). Germline CDR1 reads MNHNS; CDR2 reads SASEGT. The CDR3 runs 11 residues. The V gene lost 9 bases and the J gene lost 4 bases, with 9 bases spanning the gap. DNA of the CDR3: TGTGCCAGTGAAGACAGCACTGAAGCTTTCTTT. As protein: CASEDSTEAFF.

This clonotype has ten or more counts. The rearrangement links TRBV7-2 to TRBJ2-7; 8 bases line up with TRBD2. This CDR3 is 17 amino acids long. Germline CDR1 and CDR2: SGHTA and FQGNSA. V lost 2 bases, J lost 5 bases, and 14 bases stayed unmatched. CDR3 loop: CASSLRRRASGRHEQYF. DNA of the CDR3: TGTGCCAGCAGCTTACGCCGACGGGCTAGCGGGCGGCACGAGCAGTACTTC.

At least ten counts were recorded for this clonotype. The chain links TRBV5-1 to TRBJ1-1, with TRBD1 identical over 7 bases. The germline V gene has CDR1 SGHRS and CDR2 YFSETQ. V lost 1 base, J lost 1 base, and 4 bases stayed unmatched. This CDR3 is 15 amino acids long. In DNA, the CDR3 is TGCGCCAGCAGCTTGACCGGGACAGAGAACACTGAAGCTTTCTTT. Translated: CASSLTGTENTEAFF.

This clonotype showed up many times. The J gene is TRBJ1-5, the V gene TRBV12-3 or TRBV12-4; no clear D gene. The CDR3 runs 15 residues. V lost 5 bases to trimming and J lost 0 bases, with 11 bases between them. CDR3 DNA: TGTGCCAGCAGTCCCGGACGGATTAGCAATCAGCCCCAGCATTTT. Its protein product is CASSPGRISNQPQHF.